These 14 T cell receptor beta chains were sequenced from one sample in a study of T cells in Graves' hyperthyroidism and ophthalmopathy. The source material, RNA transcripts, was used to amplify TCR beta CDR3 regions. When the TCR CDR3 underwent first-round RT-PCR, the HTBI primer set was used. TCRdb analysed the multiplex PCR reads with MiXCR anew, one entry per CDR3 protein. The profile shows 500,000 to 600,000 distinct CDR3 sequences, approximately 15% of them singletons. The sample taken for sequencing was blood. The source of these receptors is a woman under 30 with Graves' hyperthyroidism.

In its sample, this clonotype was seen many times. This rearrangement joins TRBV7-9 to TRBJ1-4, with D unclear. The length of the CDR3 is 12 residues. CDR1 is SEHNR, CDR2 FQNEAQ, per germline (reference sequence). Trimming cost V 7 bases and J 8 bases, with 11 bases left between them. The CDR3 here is CASNMGGEKLFF. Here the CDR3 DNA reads TGTGCCAGCAACATGGGTGGCGAAAAACTGTTTTTT.

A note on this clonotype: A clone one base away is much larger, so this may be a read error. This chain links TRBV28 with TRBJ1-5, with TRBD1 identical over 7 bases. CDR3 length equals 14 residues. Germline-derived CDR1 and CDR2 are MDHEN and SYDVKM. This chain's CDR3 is CVSSSGTEVQPQHF. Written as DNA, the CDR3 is TGTGTCAGCAGTTCCGGGACAGAGGTTCAGCCCCAGCATTTT.

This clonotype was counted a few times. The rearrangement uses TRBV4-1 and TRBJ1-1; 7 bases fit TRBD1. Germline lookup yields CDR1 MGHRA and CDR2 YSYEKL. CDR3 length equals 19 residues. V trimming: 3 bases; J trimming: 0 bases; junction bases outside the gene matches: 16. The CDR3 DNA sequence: TGCGCCAGCAGCCACGCCCGGGACAGAGACCTTATAATGAACACTGAAGCTTTCTTT. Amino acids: CASSHARDRDLIMNTEAFF.

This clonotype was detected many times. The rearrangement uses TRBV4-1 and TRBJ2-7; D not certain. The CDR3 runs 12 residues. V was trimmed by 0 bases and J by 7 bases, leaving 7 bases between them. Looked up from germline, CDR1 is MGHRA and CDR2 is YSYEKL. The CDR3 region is CASSQDRAEQYF. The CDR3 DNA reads TGCGCCAGCAGCCAAGATCGGGCAGAGCAGTACTTC.

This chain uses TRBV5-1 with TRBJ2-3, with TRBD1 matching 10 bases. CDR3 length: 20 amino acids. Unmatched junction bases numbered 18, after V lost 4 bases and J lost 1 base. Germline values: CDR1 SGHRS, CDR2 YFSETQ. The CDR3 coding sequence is TGCGCCAGCAGCCTAATGTCCGGGGCGACAGGGGGCTCGCGCACAGATACGCAGTATTTT. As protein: CASSLMSGATGGSRTDTQYF.

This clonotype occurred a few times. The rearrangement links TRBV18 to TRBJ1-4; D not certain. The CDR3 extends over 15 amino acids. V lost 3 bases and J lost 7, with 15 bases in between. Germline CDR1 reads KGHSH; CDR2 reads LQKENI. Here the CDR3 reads CASSPPGPVGEKLFF. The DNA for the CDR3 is TGTGCCAGCTCACCTCCGGGTCCAGTGGGTGAAAAACTGTTTTTT.

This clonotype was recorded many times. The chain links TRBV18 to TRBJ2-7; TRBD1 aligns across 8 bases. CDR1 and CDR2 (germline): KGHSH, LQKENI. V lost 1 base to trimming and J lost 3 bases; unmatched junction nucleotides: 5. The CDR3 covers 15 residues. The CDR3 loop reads CASSPLDTGGYEQYF. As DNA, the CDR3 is TGTGCCAGCTCACCACTGGACACAGGGGGCTACGAGCAGTACTTC.

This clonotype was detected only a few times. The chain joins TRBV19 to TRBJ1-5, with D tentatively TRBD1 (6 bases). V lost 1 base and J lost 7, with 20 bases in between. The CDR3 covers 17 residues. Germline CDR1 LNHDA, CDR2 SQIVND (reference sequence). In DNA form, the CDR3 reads TGTGCCAGTAGTATAGTAGGGGGGCTCCCGGCCGTCCAGCCCCAGCATTTT. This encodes CASSIVGGLPAVQPQHF.

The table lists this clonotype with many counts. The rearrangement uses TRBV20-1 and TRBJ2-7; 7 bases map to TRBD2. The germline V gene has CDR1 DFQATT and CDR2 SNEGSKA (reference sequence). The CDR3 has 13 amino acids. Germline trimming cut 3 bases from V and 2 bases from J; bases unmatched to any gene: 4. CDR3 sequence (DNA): TGCAGTGCTAGTCGAGCGGGACCCTACGAGCAGTACTTC. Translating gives CSASRAGPYEQYF.

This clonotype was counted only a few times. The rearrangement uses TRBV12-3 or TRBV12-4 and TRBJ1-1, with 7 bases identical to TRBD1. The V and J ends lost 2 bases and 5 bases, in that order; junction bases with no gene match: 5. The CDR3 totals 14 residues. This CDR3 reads CASSLSGGGTEAFF. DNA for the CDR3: TGTGCCAGCAGTTTATCAGGGGGTGGGACTGAAGCTTTCTTT.

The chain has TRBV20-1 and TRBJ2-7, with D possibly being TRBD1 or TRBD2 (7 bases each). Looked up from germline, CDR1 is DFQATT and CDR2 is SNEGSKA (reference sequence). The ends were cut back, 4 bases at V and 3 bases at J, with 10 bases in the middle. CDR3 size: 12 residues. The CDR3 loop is CSAKRDSYEQYF. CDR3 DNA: TGCAGTGCTAAGCGGGACAGCTACGAGCAGTACTTC.

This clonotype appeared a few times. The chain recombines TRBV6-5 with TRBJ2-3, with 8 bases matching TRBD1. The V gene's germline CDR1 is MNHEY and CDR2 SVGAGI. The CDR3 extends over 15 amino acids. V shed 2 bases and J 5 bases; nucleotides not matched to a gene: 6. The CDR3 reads CASSYRTGRKDTQYF. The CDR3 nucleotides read TGTGCCAGCAGTTACCGGACAGGGAGAAAAGATACGCAGTATTTT.

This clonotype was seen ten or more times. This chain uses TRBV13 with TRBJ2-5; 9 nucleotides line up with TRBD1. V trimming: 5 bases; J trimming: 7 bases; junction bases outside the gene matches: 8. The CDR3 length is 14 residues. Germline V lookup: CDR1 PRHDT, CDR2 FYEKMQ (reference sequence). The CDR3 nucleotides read TGTGCCAGCAGCCCCGGGGACAGGGATTGGACCCAGTACTTC. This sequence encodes CASSPGDRDWTQYF. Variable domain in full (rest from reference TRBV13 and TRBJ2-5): AAGVIQSPRHLIKEKRETATLKCYPIPRHDTVYWYQQGPGQDPQFLISFYEKMQSDKGSIPDRFSAQQFSDYHSELNMSSLELGDSALYFCASSPGDRDWTQYFGPGTRLLVL.

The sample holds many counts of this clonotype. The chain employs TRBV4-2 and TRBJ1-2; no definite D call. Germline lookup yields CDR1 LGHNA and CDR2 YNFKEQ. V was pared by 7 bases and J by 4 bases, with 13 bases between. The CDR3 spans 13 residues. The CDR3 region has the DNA TGTGCCAGCACCAAGGAAGCCGGCTATGGCTACACCTTC. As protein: CASTKEAGYGYTF.